Below, 17 T cell receptor beta chains from the same sample are listed, as sequenced in a study of breast tumors, draining lymph nodes, adjacent tissues (TCRdb year 2016). Library preparation employed multiplex PCR. The sample was run on an Illumina HiSeq 2000. In TCRdb, the public reads were trimmed at Q25 with fastp and aligned with MiXCR, with productive beta chains retained. Rows are unified per CDR3 protein, each entry keeping the most common DNA and genes. The sample includes about 66,000 distinct CDR3 sequences, with around two fifths observed a single time. The top ten constitute approximately 8.7% of the sample. Sequencing input: breast tumor tissue. These receptors originate from a female donor with breast cancer. Some clones in this sample may be carry-over from other donors' samples.

This clonotype was counted a few times. This sequence joins TRBV6-6 and TRBJ1-4; possibly TRBD1 for D (5 bases). Trimming removed 2 bases at V and 5 bases at J, with 12 bases between. Per germline, CDR1 MNHNY and CDR2 SVGAGI (reference sequence). The CDR3 length is 15 residues. CDR3 residues: CASSYNGAYNEKLFF. DNA for the CDR3: TGTGCCAGCAGTTACAATGGGGCCTACAATGAAAAACTGTTTTTT.

This clonotype was seen repeatedly, ten times or more. CDR3 sequence: CASSLAEGGHYGYTF. For the CDR3, the DNA is TGTGCCAGCAGCTTAGCGGAAGGGGGGCACTATGGCTACACCTTC. The chain uses TRBV7-2 and TRBJ1-2; TRBD1 is a possible D gene (6 bases). Germline V lookup: CDR1 SGHTA, CDR2 FQGNSA. This CDR3 is 15 amino acids long. V was shortened by 0 bases and J by 3 bases, with 11 bases between the two germline ends.

In DNA form, the CDR3 reads TGTGCCAGCAGCCAAGTCGAGGGGAACACTGAAGCTTTCTTT. It translates to CASSQVEGNTEAFF. The rearrangement joins TRBV3-1 to TRBJ1-1; no definite D call. The germline CDR1 and CDR2 sequences are LGHDT and YNNKEL (reference sequence). Trimming removed 1 base at V and 1 base at J, with 7 bases between. The length of the CDR3 is 14 residues. Looking up the rest from reference TRBV3-1 and TRBJ1-1 gives the full variable domain: DTAVSQTPKYLVTQMGNDKSIKCEQNLGHDTMYWYKQDSKKFLKIMFSYNNKELIINETVPNRFSPKSPDKAHLNLHINSLELGDSAVYFCASSQVEGNTEAFFGQGTRLTVV.

This clonotype showed up many times. V gene TRBV5-5 combines with J gene TRBJ2-7, with D perhaps TRBD1 (5 bases). CDR1 and CDR2 from the germline V gene are SGHKS and YYEKEE (reference sequence). The CDR3 extends over 13 amino acids. V was trimmed by 1 base and J by 6 bases, leaving 11 bases between them. The CDR3 coding sequence is TGTGCCAGCAGCTTGTCCAGGGTATCCGAGCAGTACTTC. Residues: CASSLSRVSEQYF.

The chain links TRBV7-9 to TRBJ2-7; D is ambiguous. The CDR3 totals 12 residues. In germline, CDR1 is SEHNR, CDR2 FQNEAQ (reference sequence). Trimming pared 2 bases from V and 3 bases from J, leaving 5 bases between. CDR3 DNA sequence: TGTGCCAGCAGCTTATACATCTACGAGCAGTACTTC. Encoded protein: CASSLYIYEQYF.

This clonotype showed up many times. This chain links TRBV7-6 with TRBJ1-2; 7 bases match TRBD1. V dropped 4 bases and J dropped 4; count of bases not matched to a gene: 9. Germline CDR1 and CDR2: SGHVS and FNYEAQ. CDR3 length equals 15 residues. CDR3 region: CASSYRDSGTYGYTF. DNA for the CDR3: TGTGCCAGCAGCTACCGGGACAGCGGTACCTATGGCTACACCTTC.

This clonotype was detected only once. Its ends do not fully match the called genes, so a read error is possible. V is TRBV9 and J is TRBJ2-7, with 7 bases lining up with TRBD2. This CDR3 has 14 amino acids. The germline V gene has CDR1 SGDLS and CDR2 YYNGEE. DNA for the CDR3: TGTGCCAGCAGCGTAGAGGTTGGCGGGGGAGAGCAGTCCTTC. Translating it yields CASSVEVGGGEQSF.

J is TRBJ1-2 and V is TRBV20-1, with 7 bases that match TRBD1. J gave up 12 bases and V 0 bases, and 13 bases lay outside the gene matches. CDR1 and CDR2 (germline): DFQATT, SNEGSKA (reference sequence). The CDR3 covers 14 residues. CDR3 residues: CSARDPERQGSHTF. The CDR3 bases are TGCAGTGCTAGAGATCCTGAGAGACAGGGATCCCACACCTTC.

V is TRBV20-1 and J is TRBJ2-6, with TRBD1 identical over 9 bases. With 7 bases clipped from V and 3 bases from J, the junction kept 10 bases outside the gene matches. The CDR3 totals 16 residues. In germline, CDR1 is DFQATT, CDR2 SNEGSKA (reference sequence). CDR3 region: CSVSWDRVSGANVLTF. DNA of the CDR3: TGCAGTGTTTCGTGGGACAGGGTTAGTGGGGCCAACGTCCTGACTTTC.

Worth noting for this clonotype: Germline and junction disagree at one end, which may indicate a read error. The gene calls are TRBV9 and TRBJ2-6, with D possibly being TRBD2 (6 bases). The CDR3 has 13 amino acids. Per the germline V gene, CDR1 is SGDLS and CDR2 is YYNGEE. The CDR3 nucleotides are TGTGCCAGCAGCCCCCTGGAGGGGCGCACTGAAGCTTTC. Protein: CASSPLEGRTEAF.

The chain couples TRBV11-3 to TRBJ2-7; 7 nucleotides match TRBD1. Looked up from germline, CDR1 is SGHNT and CDR2 is YENEEA. This CDR3 spans 14 amino acids. The V gene end was trimmed by 2 bases and the J gene end by 2 bases; junction bases not matched to a gene: 3. The CDR3 loop is CASSLRGQAYEQYF. The CDR3 coding sequence is TGTGCCAGCAGCTTACGAGGACAGGCCTACGAGCAGTACTTC.

This chain uses TRBV5-1 with TRBJ2-5, with 8 bases lining up with TRBD2. Germline values: CDR1 SGHRS, CDR2 YFSETQ. The trim removed 0 bases at V and 4 bases at J, leaving 14 bases unmatched. The CDR3 totals 18 residues. The CDR3: CASSLARRGVAGLETQYF. The CDR3 DNA reads TGCGCCAGCAGCTTGGCCAGGCGAGGGGTAGCGGGGTTAGAGACCCAGTACTTC.

V usage is TRBV5-1 and J usage is TRBJ2-5; 8 bases are shared with TRBD1. Looked up from germline, CDR1 is SGHRS and CDR2 is YFSETQ. Germline trimming cut 4 bases from V and 1 base from J; bases unmatched to any gene: 3. This CDR3 contains 14 residues. CDR3 sequence reads: CASSATGAQETQYF. The CDR3 DNA reads as TGCGCCAGCAGCGCGACAGGGGCCCAAGAGACCCAGTACTTC. Full variable domain (outside the CDR3, taken from reference TRBV5-1 and TRBJ2-5): KAGVTQTPRYLIKTRGQQVTLSCSPISGHRSVSWYQQTPGQGLQFLFEYFSETQRNKGNFPGRFSGRQFSNSRSEMNVSTLELGDSALYLCASSATGAQETQYFGPGTRLLVL.

This chain joins TRBV27 and TRBJ2-1, with D unclear. Between the trimmed V and J ends, which lost 5 bases and 5 bases, there was a span of 13 bases. Germline CDR1 is MNHEY and CDR2 is SMNVEV (reference sequence). CDR3 length: 14 amino acids. CDR3 in DNA: TGTGCCAGCAGTGTAACAGTTCCTCACAATGAGCAGTTCTTC. Protein product: CASSVTVPHNEQFF.

This chain links TRBV7-3 with TRBJ2-5, with 9 nucleotides matching TRBD1. Germline V gene lookup returns CDR1 SGHTA and CDR2 FQGTGA. With V trimmed by 5 bases and J by 6 bases, 7 bases remained unmatched. This CDR3 is built from 14 residues. CDR3 DNA: TGTGCCAGCAGCCGCACAGGGGGCGGAAAGACCCAGTACTTC. It translates to CASSRTGGGKTQYF.

V is TRBV7-3 and J is TRBJ1-5, with D uncertain. V was shortened by 9 bases and J by 6 bases, with 21 bases between the two germline ends. This CDR3 comprises 15 residues. The V gene's germline CDR1 is SGHTA and CDR2 FQGTGA. CDR3 in DNA: TGTGCCAGTAGCGCCTCCCGTGGTTTTGGTCAGCCCCAGCATTTT. Protein: CASSASRGFGQPQHF.

The V gene is TRBV18, the J gene TRBJ2-7; D is perhaps TRBD2 (6 bases). Germline V gene lookup returns CDR1 KGHSH and CDR2 LQKENI. The germline V and J ends were trimmed by 5 bases and 6 bases, with 23 bases remaining between them. This CDR3 has 16 amino acids. The CDR3 region is CASSSSYRPPGSEQYF. In nucleotides, the CDR3 is TGTGCCAGCTCATCTTCGTACCGGCCGCCCGGGAGCGAGCAGTACTTC.